One sample yielded the 18 T cell receptor beta chains listed below, sequenced in a study of blood T cell repertoires in COVID-19. Produced via immunoSEQ multiplex PCR; TCRdb's table is partial and in-frame only. The sample includes about 160,000 clones, approximately 82% seen only once; the top ten take 7%. Source material: peripheral blood. These receptors were collected from a woman between 35 and 50 years old with COVID-19, enrolled during active disease.

The chain links TRBV30 to TRBJ2-3; D not certain. The V gene's germline CDR1 is GTSNPN and CDR2 SVGIG (reference sequence). The CDR3 is made up of 11 amino acids. V dropped 3 bases and J dropped 6 bases, with 7 bases sitting between them. The CDR3 region is CAWSPLDTQYF. In nucleotides, the CDR3 is TGTGCCTGGAGCCCTTTGGATACGCAGTATTTT.

CDR3 protein: CASSPRRGTEAFF. The CDR3 DNA reads TGTGCCAGCAGCCCCCGGCGGGGCACTGAAGCTTTCTTT. The genes are TRBV7-2 and TRBJ1-1, with D uncertain. Germline V gene data show CDR1 as SGHTA and CDR2 as FQGNSA. This CDR3 comprises 13 residues. V dropped 5 bases and J dropped 4 bases, with 11 bases sitting between them. The whole variable domain, filled in from reference TRBV7-2 and TRBJ1-1, reads GAGVSQSPSNKVTEKGKDVELRCDPISGHTALYWYRQSLGQGLEFLIYFQGNSAPDKSGLPSDRFSAERTGGSVSTLTIQRTQQEDSAVYLCASSPRRGTEAFFGQGTRLTVV.

The rearrangement links TRBV7-3 to TRBJ2-3, with D possibly TRBD2 on 6 matching bases. Trimming left V 5 bases short and J 0 bases short, with 12 bases between. CDR3 size: 15 residues. CDR1 and CDR2 (germline): SGHTA, FQGTGA. Written as DNA, the CDR3 is TGTGCCAGCAGCAGGGCTGGGGGGAGCACAGATACGCAGTATTTT. It yields the protein CASSRAGGSTDTQYF.

The J gene is TRBJ2-5, the V gene TRBV2; 11 nucleotides agree with TRBD2. Germline values: CDR1 SNHLY, CDR2 FYNNEI. CDR3 size: 12 residues. With V trimmed by 8 bases and J by 5 bases, 1 base remained unmatched. CDR3 DNA sequence: TGTGCCAGCCGACTAGCGGGGGAGACCCAGTACTTC. This encodes CASRLAGETQYF.

J is TRBJ2-1 and V is TRBV5-6; 10 bases are shared with TRBD2. The CDR3 covers 16 residues. Germline V gene sequence: CDR1 SGHDT, CDR2 YYEEEE. V gave up 2 bases and J gave up 9 bases; unmatched junction bases: 11. CDR3 sequence (DNA): TGTGCCAGCAGCTTCCCGGGGAGCGGGGGGGCCCTTGAGCAGTTCTTC. It yields the protein CASSFPGSGGALEQFF. Filled out from reference TRBV5-6 and TRBJ2-1, the complete variable domain reads DAGVTQSPTHLIKTRGQQVTLRCSPKSGHDTVSWYQQALGQGPQFIFQYYEEEERQRGNFPDRFSGHQFPNYSSELNVNALLLGDSALYLCASSFPGSGGALEQFFGPGTRLTVL.

This clone showed up just a few times. The rearrangement links TRBV10-1 to TRBJ2-3; TRBD1 matches at 10 bases. Germline CDR1 WNHNN, CDR2 SYGVQD (reference sequence). This CDR3 has 17 amino acids. The V segment lost 2 bases and the J segment 0 bases; nucleotides outside the gene matches: 5. The CDR3 reads CASSEVGQGESTDTQYF. DNA for the CDR3: TGCGCCAGCAGTGAGGTTGGACAGGGGGAGAGCACAGATACGCAGTATTTT.

This rearrangement joins TRBV19 to TRBJ1-1, with D possibly being TRBD1 (5 bases). V dropped 5 bases and J dropped 2 bases, with 12 bases sitting between them. This CDR3 is 14 amino acids long. CDR1 is LNHDA, CDR2 SQIVND, per germline (reference sequence). CDR3 sequence: CASSRDSTNTEAFF. The CDR3, as DNA: TGTGCCAGTAGTCGCGACAGTACTAACACTGAAGCTTTCTTT.

The chain employs TRBV29-1 and TRBJ2-1; D gene uncertain. Trimming removed 2 bases from V and 0 bases from J, with 8 bases in between. The length of the CDR3 is 14 residues. CDR1 is SQVTM and CDR2 is ANQGSEA in the germline V gene. In nucleotides, the CDR3 is TGCAGCGTTGAACTTTCGAGCTCCTACAATGAGCAGTTCTTC. Its protein product is CSVELSSSYNEQFF.

The chain links TRBV6-5 to TRBJ1-3; possible D gene TRBD1, 5 bases. From germline, CDR1 is MNHEY and CDR2 SVGAGI. Trimming left V 5 bases short and J 3 bases short, with 14 bases between. The CDR3 runs 15 residues. The chain's CDR3 is CASSPRGVGGNTIYF. The CDR3 DNA sequence: TGTGCCAGCAGTCCCCGGGGGGTGGGTGGAAACACCATATATTTT.

This chain links TRBV5-4 with TRBJ1-1; weak D call: TRBD1 (6 bases). CDR3 size: 15 residues. Germline assignment: CDR1 SGHNT and CDR2 YYREEE (reference sequence). Trimming removed 3 bases at V and 2 bases at J, with 14 bases between. The CDR3 sequence is CASSYHRVLNTEAFF. The CDR3 DNA is TGTGCCAGCAGCTATCACAGGGTGCTCAACACTGAAGCTTTCTTT.

The V and J genes are TRBV2 and TRBJ1-2, with D tentatively TRBD1 (5 bases). This CDR3 has 13 residues. Germline V gene data show CDR1 as SNHLY and CDR2 as FYNNEI. V shed 9 bases and J shed 6 bases, with 17 bases lying between them. The CDR3 reads CASGATQVDGYTF. In DNA, the CDR3 is TGTGCCAGTGGCGCGACACAGGTAGATGGCTACACCTTC.

The chain joins TRBV6-5 to TRBJ2-7; tentative D call: TRBD1 (6 bases). Germline CDR1 MNHEY, CDR2 SVGAGI. The CDR3 loop spans 14 amino acids. Trimming took 2 bases from V and 2 from J, leaving 10 bases between them. The CDR3 bases are TGTGCCAGCAGTTACCCCAGGGGAGCCTACGAGCAGTACGTC. Amino acids: CASSYPRGAYEQYV.

The chain carries TRBV4-1 and TRBJ2-2, with TRBD2 as a possible D gene (5 bases). Trimming took 5 bases from V and 5 from J, leaving 15 bases between them. The CDR3 is made up of 15 amino acids. Germline CDR1 MGHRA, CDR2 YSYEKL. CDR3 bases: TGCGCCAGCAGCGGAGGCCTCCAGAAAACCGGGGAGCTGTTTTTT. This translates into CASSGGLQKTGELFF.

The rearrangement links TRBV19 to TRBJ2-7, with 11 positions matching TRBD2. Trimming at V came to 5 bases and at J to 0 bases, leaving 3 bases not matched to a gene. Germline-derived CDR1 and CDR2 are LNHDA and SQIVND (reference sequence). The CDR3 has 15 residues. Here the CDR3 reads CASSLGTSGSYEQYF. The CDR3 DNA reads as TGTGCCAGTAGTCTCGGGACTAGCGGCTCCTACGAGCAGTACTTC.

The chain couples TRBV9 to TRBJ2-5; 8 bases fit TRBD2. CDR3 length equals 15 residues. Germline lookup yields CDR1 SGDLS and CDR2 YYNGEE. V lost 4 bases and J lost 4; bases outside the gene matches: 9. DNA for the CDR3: TGTGCCAGCAGCCCTCTGTCTAGCGGGTTAGAGACCCAGTACTTC. Translation: CASSPLSSGLETQYF.

The CDR3 reads CASSDSHSNQPQHF. CDR3 sequence (DNA): TGTGCCAGCAGTGACAGTCATAGCAATCAGCCCCAGCATTTT. The gene calls are TRBV2 and TRBJ1-5; D is unresolved. There are 14 residues in the CDR3. V was cut by 3 bases and J by 0 bases, with 6 bases left in between. CDR1 SNHLY and CDR2 FYNNEI come from the germline V gene.

The chain employs TRBV14 and TRBJ1-5; D is unclear. This CDR3 is built from 13 residues. Germline V gives CDR1 SGHDN, CDR2 FVKESK. Trimming removed 4 bases from V and 5 bases from J, with 9 bases in between. CDR3 loop: CASSPDLYQPQHF. For the CDR3, the DNA is TGTGCCAGCAGCCCCGACTTGTATCAGCCCCAGCATTTT.

The rearrangement uses TRBV5-1 and TRBJ2-3; TRBD2 is a possible D gene (5 bases). The CDR3 runs to 14 residues. Trimming cost V 5 bases and J 1 base, with 11 bases left between them. Germline loops: CDR1 SGHRS, CDR2 YFSETQ. This CDR3 reads CASSYLAGTDTQYF. The CDR3 DNA is TGCGCCAGCAGTTATCTAGCAGGCACAGATACGCAGTATTTT.